This passage covers 12 T cell receptor beta chains from one sample sequenced in a study of blood T cell repertoires in COVID-19. Sequencing was performed with immunoSEQ multiplex PCR; in TCRdb, only in-frame clones are kept and a portion is missing. Of hundreds of thousands of clones in the sample, 65% to 90% were seen once. Sequenced input: PBMCs or T cells enriched from blood (not recorded which). These receptors originate from a man aged 30-40 years who had recovered from COVID-19.

This rearrangement joins TRBV2 to TRBJ2-3, with D possibly matching TRBD2 (5 bases). Germline loops: CDR1 SNHLY, CDR2 FYNNEI. Trimming took 5 bases from V and 0 from J, leaving 9 bases between them. The CDR3 contains 14 residues. The CDR3 region has the DNA TGTGCCAGCAGTTCGGGAACTAGCACAGATACGCAGTATTTT. Its translation: CASSSGTSTDTQYF.

CDR3 DNA: TGTGCCTGGAGCCACACAGGTAACACTGAAGCTTTCTTT. Protein: CAWSHTGNTEAFF. This chain joins TRBV30 and TRBJ1-1; D is possibly TRBD1 (5 bases). Germline V gene lookup returns CDR1 GTSNPN and CDR2 SVGIG (reference sequence). V lost 3 bases and J lost 2, with 10 bases in between. The CDR3 is made up of 13 amino acids.

This chain uses TRBV2 with TRBJ2-1; D gene ambiguous. CDR3 length: 15 residues. With 6 bases removed from V and 0 bases from J, the gap between germline ends came to 12 bases. The germline gives CDR1 SNHLY, CDR2 FYNNEI. CDR3 DNA: TGTGCCAGCAGCGCGACTCTAAGCTCCTACAATGAGCAGTTCTTC. Its protein product is CASSATLSSYNEQFF.

Only a few counts were recorded for this clone. The V call is TRBV18, the J call TRBJ2-1, with D hard to call. CDR1 is KGHSH, CDR2 LQKENI, per germline. The CDR3 consists of 15 residues. The V and J ends lost 3 bases and 5 bases respectively, with 14 bases between them. The CDR3 spells CASSPYSLFDNEQFF. CDR3 nucleotides: TGTGCCAGCTCACCGTACAGCCTCTTTGACAATGAGCAGTTCTTC.

The chain carries TRBV19 and TRBJ1-4; D possibly corresponds to TRBD1 (5 bases). The CDR3 has 16 residues. Germline CDR1 and CDR2: LNHDA and SQIVND (reference sequence). V dropped 6 bases and J dropped 0 bases, with 14 bases sitting between them. CDR3 nucleotide sequence: TGTGCCAGTAGACCACAGGCCTTAACAACTAATGAAAAACTGTTTTTT. Translated, it gives CASRPQALTTNEKLFF.

This sequence joins TRBV10-3 and TRBJ2-3; TRBD2 aligns across 9 bases. The CDR3 covers 13 residues. The V segment lost 8 bases and the J segment 6 bases; nucleotides outside the gene matches: 6. CDR1 and CDR2 (germline): ENHRY, SYGVKD. Here the CDR3 reads CAIGAGGPDTQYF. CDR3 nucleotides: TGTGCCATCGGGGCGGGAGGGCCGGATACGCAGTATTTT.

J is TRBJ2-2 and V is TRBV24-1; 12 bases agree with TRBD2. This CDR3 contains 15 residues. V shed 5 bases, J shed 6 bases, and the junction held 3 bases outside the gene matches. Germline CDR1 and CDR2: KGHDR and SFDVKD. The CDR3 spells CATSGLAGVPGELFF. The CDR3 DNA follows: TGTGCCACCAGTGGACTAGCGGGAGTCCCCGGGGAGCTGTTTTTT.

As to this clone: A junction end diverges from the germline sequence, so it may reflect a read error. V usage is TRBV7-7 and J usage is TRBJ2-5, with 8 bases that match TRBD1. This CDR3 is 14 amino acids long. The germline V gene has CDR1 SSHAT and CDR2 FNYEAQ (reference sequence). CDR3: CASSSGQGGETQYF. The CDR3 region has the DNA TGTGCTAGCAGCTCCGGACAGGGAGGAGAGACCCAGTACTTC.

V gene TRBV7-6 combines with J gene TRBJ2-6; no definite D call. The CDR3 loop spans 17 amino acids. V was clipped by 0 bases and J by 0 bases, with 9 bases between them. Germline V lookup: CDR1 SGHVS, CDR2 FNYEAQ. CDR3 region: CASSLAPGTSGANVLTF. CDR3 sequence (DNA): TGTGCCAGCAGCTTAGCGCCAGGTACCTCTGGGGCCAACGTCCTGACTTTC.

V and J are TRBV28 and TRBJ2-7, with D perhaps matching TRBD1 (6 bases). The CDR3 contains 15 residues. V dropped 5 bases and J dropped 4 bases, with 18 bases sitting between them. CDR1 is MDHEN, CDR2 SYDVKM, per germline. CDR3 sequence: CASSIRTAKPYEQYF. For the CDR3, the DNA is TGTGCCAGCAGTATCCGGACAGCCAAGCCATACGAGCAGTACTTC.

This clone was observed a few times. CDR3 residues: CASSSGLAGYTGELFF. For the CDR3, the DNA is TGTGCCAGCAGCTCGGGACTAGCGGGGTATACCGGGGAGCTGTTTTTT. This chain uses TRBV11-3 with TRBJ2-2; TRBD2 agrees at 13 bases. J gave up 5 bases and V 4 bases, and 4 bases lay outside the gene matches. CDR1 SGHNT and CDR2 YENEEA come from the germline V gene. This CDR3 has 16 amino acids.

The CDR3 bases are TGTGCCATCAGTGAGGGGGAGGGGTACAGCAATCAGCCCCAGCATTTT. This translates into CAISEGEGYSNQPQHF. This sequence joins TRBV10-3 and TRBJ1-5, with a tentative D call TRBD1 (5 bases). Trimming stripped 2 bases from V and 1 base from J, with 12 bases between. The CDR3 contains 16 residues. The germline V gene has CDR1 ENHRY and CDR2 SYGVKD.